The 9 T cell receptor beta chains below all came from one sample that was sequenced in a study of blood T cell repertoires in COVID-19. Data came from immunoSEQ multiplex PCR; TCRdb stores just in-frame clones and leaves some out. Counted here are about 170,000 clones, over 75% occurring once; the ten biggest clones make up around 1.2%. Specimen: PBMCs or T cells enriched from blood (not recorded which). These TCRs come from a human donor with acute COVID-19. The donor label of this sample is uncertain.

J is TRBJ2-3 and V is TRBV10-1; 13 bases map to TRBD2. The CDR3 contains 17 residues. The V gene's germline CDR1 is WNHNN and CDR2 SYGVQD (reference sequence). Germline trimming cut 2 bases from V and 5 bases from J; bases unmatched to any gene: 7. The CDR3 DNA reads as TGCGCCAGCAGTGAGACCCGACTAGCGGGGGGTGGAGATACGCAGTATTTT. Translation: CASSETRLAGGGDTQYF.

The rearrangement joins TRBV6-2 or TRBV6-3 to TRBJ2-7, with D tentatively TRBD1 (6 bases). V was shortened by 4 bases and J by 7 bases, with 17 bases between the two germline ends. The CDR3 is 14 amino acids. Germline CDR1 reads MNHEY; CDR2 reads SVGEGT. The CDR3 DNA sequence: TGTGCCAGCAGTTCAGGACAGATCGAGGGGGAGCAGTACTTC. Translation gives CASSSGQIEGEQYF.

V gene TRBV5-4 combines with J gene TRBJ2-7; D is possibly TRBD1 (5 bases). Germline loops: CDR1 SGHNT, CDR2 YYREEE (reference sequence). The CDR3 sequence is 13 residues long. V was clipped by 2 bases and J by 5 bases, with 11 bases between them. In DNA form, the CDR3 reads TGTGCCAGCAGCTTCACAGGAACGAACGAGCAGTACTTC. Its translation: CASSFTGTNEQYF.

The gene calls are TRBV6-5 and TRBJ2-7, with TRBD1 as a possible D gene (6 bases). V was cut by 1 base and J by 6 bases, with 19 bases left in between. There are 16 residues in the CDR3. CDR1 and CDR2 from the germline V gene are MNHEY and SVGAGI. The CDR3 nucleotides read TGTGCCAGCAGTTACTTCGGCAGGGGTGGTTCCGCCGAGCAGTACTTC. This translates into CASSYFGRGGSAEQYF.

The J gene is TRBJ2-5, the V gene TRBV7-3, with 10 bases matching TRBD2. V trimming: 5 bases; J trimming: 5 bases; junction bases outside the gene matches: 5. Per the germline V gene, CDR1 is SGHTA and CDR2 is FQGTGA. This CDR3 is built from 14 residues. Here the CDR3 reads CASSRSGGAETQYF. The CDR3 region has the DNA TGTGCCAGCAGCCGAAGCGGGGGGGCGGAGACCCAGTACTTC.

The chain carries TRBV24-1 and TRBJ1-2; the match to TRBD1 covers 10 bases. Germline lookup yields CDR1 KGHDR and CDR2 SFDVKD. The CDR3 extends over 15 amino acids. V shed 4 bases, J shed 9 bases, and the junction held 10 bases outside the gene matches. The CDR3 DNA follows: TGTGCCACCAGTGACACCGGGACAGGGGAATCAAGCTACACCTTC. This sequence encodes CATSDTGTGESSYTF.

The rearrangement uses TRBV25-1 and TRBJ2-1, with 8 bases fitting TRBD1. This CDR3 comprises 14 residues. The germline V gene encodes CDR1 MGHDK and CDR2 SYGVNS. With V trimmed by 6 bases and J by 12 bases, 13 bases remained unmatched. The CDR3 DNA reads as TGTGCCAGCAGCTTCTTTGGGGGACAGGATACGCAGTTCTTC. It yields the protein CASSFFGGQDTQFF.

This clone was recorded once. The chain uses TRBV25-1 and TRBJ2-7, with TRBD1 matching 10 bases. Germline CDR1 and CDR2: MGHDK and SYGVNS. Unmatched junction bases numbered 1, after V lost 4 bases and J lost 4 bases. This CDR3 spans 13 amino acids. For the CDR3, the DNA is TGTGCCAGCAGTGCGGGACAGGGGTACGAGCAGTACTTC. Translating it yields CASSAGQGYEQYF.

The chain is built from TRBV5-6 and TRBJ2-7; tentative D call: TRBD1 (6 bases). Germline assignment: CDR1 SGHDT and CDR2 YYEEEE. The CDR3 has 14 residues. V was pared by 4 bases and J by 2 bases, with 13 bases between. The CDR3 DNA reads TGTGCCAGCAGCCCGTGGGACATGACCTACGAGCAGTACTTC. This gives the protein CASSPWDMTYEQYF.